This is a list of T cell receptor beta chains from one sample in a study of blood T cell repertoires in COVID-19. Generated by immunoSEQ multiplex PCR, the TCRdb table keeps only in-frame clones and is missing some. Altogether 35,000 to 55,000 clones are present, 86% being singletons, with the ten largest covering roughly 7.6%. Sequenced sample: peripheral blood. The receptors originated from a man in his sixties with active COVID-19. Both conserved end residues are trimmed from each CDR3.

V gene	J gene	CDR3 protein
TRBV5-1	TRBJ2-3	ASSLSGSSDTQY
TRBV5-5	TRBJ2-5	ASSLFLQETQY
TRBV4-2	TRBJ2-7	ASSQDTGQGAEGEQY
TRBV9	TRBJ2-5	ASSVVSLGGTQY
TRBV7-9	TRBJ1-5	ASSRTGYSNQPQH
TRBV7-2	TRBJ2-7	ASSLTTSGRNYEQY
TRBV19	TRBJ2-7	ASSIHEGSYEQY
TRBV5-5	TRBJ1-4	ASSLGFVQVNEKLF
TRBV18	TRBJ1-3	ASSPPRVSGNTIY
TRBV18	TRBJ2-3	ASSPRDRATSTDTQY
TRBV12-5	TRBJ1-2	ASGVTGGAGGYT
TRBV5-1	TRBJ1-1	ASSEQPNTEAF
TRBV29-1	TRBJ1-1	SVWDSMNTEAF
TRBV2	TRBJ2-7	ARGRGRGLSYEQY
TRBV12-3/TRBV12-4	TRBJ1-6	ASRPGGGSPLH
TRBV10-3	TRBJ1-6	AISTDRNSPLH
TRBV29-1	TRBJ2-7	SVEGQERGEQY
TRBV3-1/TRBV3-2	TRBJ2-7	ASSRWGTGDEQY
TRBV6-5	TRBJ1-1	ASLGGGQVNTEAF
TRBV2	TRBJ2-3	ASRRFGGSSTDTQY
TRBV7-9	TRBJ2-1	ASSGEGLAGGLTYNEQF
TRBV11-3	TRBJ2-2	ASSTRESGSTGELF
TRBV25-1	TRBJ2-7	ASSPVSLYEQY
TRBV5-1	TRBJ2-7	ASSPRTNDEQY
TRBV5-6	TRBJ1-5	ASSSGDRSNQPQH
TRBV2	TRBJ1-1	ASSEVGVGNTEAF
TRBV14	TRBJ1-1	ASSQFGGWDTEAF
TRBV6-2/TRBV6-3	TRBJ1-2	ASSSRQGGLYGYT
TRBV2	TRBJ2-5	ASSDGTGWETQY
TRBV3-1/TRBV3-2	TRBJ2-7	ASSHSGSSYEQY
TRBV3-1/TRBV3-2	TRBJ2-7	ASSPRASSYEQY
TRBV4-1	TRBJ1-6	ASSPRDSYNSPLH
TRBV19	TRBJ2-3	ASSIGLGGTDTQY
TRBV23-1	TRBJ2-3	ASTPFRTSGRDTQY
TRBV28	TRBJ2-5	ASGIGTSGFQETQY
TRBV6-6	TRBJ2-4	ASSLTGGDIQY
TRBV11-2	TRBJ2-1	ASSLIAGYNEQF
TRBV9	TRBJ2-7	ASSPIGGEGNEQY
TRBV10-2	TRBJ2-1	ASSVRAGDSYNEQF
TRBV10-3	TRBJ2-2	AISESVGGNTGELF
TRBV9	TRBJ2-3	ASSEAGANVYTQY